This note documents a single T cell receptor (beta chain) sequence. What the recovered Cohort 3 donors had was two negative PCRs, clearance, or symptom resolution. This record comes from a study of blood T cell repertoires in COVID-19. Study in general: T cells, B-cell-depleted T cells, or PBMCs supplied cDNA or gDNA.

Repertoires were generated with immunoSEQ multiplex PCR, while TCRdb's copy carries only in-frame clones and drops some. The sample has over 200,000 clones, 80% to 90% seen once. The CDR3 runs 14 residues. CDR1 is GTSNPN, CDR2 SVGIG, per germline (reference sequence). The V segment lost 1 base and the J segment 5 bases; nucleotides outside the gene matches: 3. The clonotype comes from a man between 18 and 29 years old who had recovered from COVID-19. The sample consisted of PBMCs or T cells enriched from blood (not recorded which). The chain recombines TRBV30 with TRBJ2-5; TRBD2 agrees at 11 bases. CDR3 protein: CAWSALAGVETQYF. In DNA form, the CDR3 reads TGTGCCTGGAGTGCACTAGCGGGGGTTGAGACCCAGTACTTC. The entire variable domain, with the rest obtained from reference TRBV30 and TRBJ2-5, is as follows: SQTIHQWPATLVQPVGSPLSLECTVEGTSNPNLYWYRQAAGRGLQLLFYSVGIGQISSEVPQNLSASRPQDRQFILSSKKLLLSDSGFYLCAWSALAGVETQYFGPGTRLLVL.